These T cell receptor beta chains were read from a single sample in a study of T cells in Graves' hyperthyroidism and ophthalmopathy. MiXCR, run by TCRdb on the multiplex PCR reads, gives a single entry per CDR3 protein. The table lists about 400,000 distinct CDR3 sequences, 15% to 17% of them singletons. Specimen: blood. Source of these receptors: a woman between 18 and 30 years old with Graves' hyperthyroidism that later progressed to Graves' ophthalmopathy. Each CDR3 is given with its conserved first and last residue. Fields, in order: J gene, D gene, V gene, CDR3 protein. A D gene is named only where the DNA matches it firmly.

TRBJ1-5 | . | TRBV2 | CASSVRGDGQPQHF
TRBJ2-1 | . | TRBV18 | CASSRQGLYNEQFF
TRBJ2-3 | TRBD2 | TRBV29-1 | CSVEDFLAGAPSTDTQYF
TRBJ1-1 | TRBD1 | TRBV28 | CASSQDRGLVNTEAFF
TRBJ2-7 | TRBD1 | TRBV28 | CASRTTGGAYYEQYF
TRBJ2-1 | . | TRBV28 | CASSLQPGGGNEQFF
TRBJ2-7 | . | TRBV4-2 | CASSQERDASYEQYF
TRBJ1-1 | . | TRBV6-1 | CASSATGTGDTEAFF
TRBJ2-1 | . | TRBV5-4 | CASSPTLTLTYNEQFF
TRBJ1-2 | . | TRBV10-3 | CAISGSTETNYGYTF
TRBJ2-3 | TRBD2 | TRBV7-9 | CTSSDGLAGVTDTQYF
TRBJ2-5 | . | TRBV7-7 | CASSLRGDVQETQYF
TRBJ2-7 | TRBD1 | TRBV7-9 | CASSLAGGSTYEQYF
TRBJ2-2 | TRBD2 | TRBV10-3 | CAIRGLAGGSNTGELFF
TRBJ2-2 | . | TRBV7-8 | CASSQTGTWNTGELFF
TRBJ2-2 | . | TRBV20-1 | CSARDRLPGELFF
TRBJ2-3 | TRBD2 | TRBV28 | CASSSPSGTDTQYF
TRBJ2-3 | . | TRBV12-3/TRBV12-4 | CASSSRGGFGTDTQYF
TRBJ2-7 | TRBD2 | TRBV7-3 | CASSLPSGRPLHEQYF
TRBJ2-7 | . | TRBV6-1 | CASSGGVIYEQYF
TRBJ1-5 | . | TRBV20-1 | CSARDGGAGNQPQHF
TRBJ2-7 | . | TRBV5-4 | CASSSPGSLGIEEQYF
TRBJ2-1 | TRBD2 | TRBV30 | CAWSLRFVGGSSYNEQFF
TRBJ1-1 | . | TRBV29-1 | CSVRKQEYTEAFF
TRBJ2-1 | . | TRBV6-1 | CASQTGTTPNPNNEQFF
TRBJ2-2 | . | TRBV29-1 | CSVEKGRAGELFF
TRBJ2-7 | . | TRBV7-9 | CASSLTGTRTYEQYF
TRBJ2-7 | TRBD2 | TRBV5-5 | CASSLGLAGDFYEQYF
TRBJ2-3 | . | TRBV25-1 | CATRTPDSRTDTQYF
TRBJ1-2 | . | TRBV28 | CASSSGQRTNYGYTF
TRBJ1-5 | . | TRBV7-2 | CASSLDGGAGQPQHF
TRBJ2-7 | . | TRBV3-2 | CASSRDLRQYYEQYF
TRBJ2-3 | . | TRBV2 | CASSVGDTQYF
TRBJ1-4 | . | TRBV7-9 | CASSALDSKDEKLFF
TRBJ2-4 | . | TRBV20-1 | CSASDRRTGTKNIQYF
TRBJ1-1 | . | TRBV10-3 | CASFWGQGSTEAFF
TRBJ2-7 | TRBD1 | TRBV18 | CASSHPGQSYEQYF
TRBJ1-6 | TRBD1 | TRBV20-1 | CSARDIASGTGSSPLHF
TRBJ2-3 | . | TRBV5-1 | CASSFSQSSDTQYF
TRBJ1-1 | TRBD1 | TRBV28 | CASSLNRGRMNTEAFF
TRBJ1-2 | . | TRBV7-9 | CASSLSGAVNGYTF
TRBJ2-7 | . | TRBV27 | CASSQRGTGGYEQYF
TRBJ2-1 | . | TRBV5-1 | CASSLDAGTQNNEQFF
TRBJ1-2 | TRBD1 | TRBV5-5 | CASSFQTGGDYGYTF
TRBJ2-2 | TRBD1 | TRBV2 | CASSSTGGAGELFF
TRBJ1-4 | TRBD1 | TRBV12-3/TRBV12-4 | CASSSTGTGDEKLFF
TRBJ2-2 | TRBD2 | TRBV28 | CATTPSLAGGHGELFF
TRBJ2-5 | TRBD2 | TRBV20-1 | CSARRGIAGGFETQYF
TRBJ2-1 | TRBD1 | TRBV7-8 | CASSPGADRGRANGEQFF
TRBJ2-1 | TRBD2 | TRBV20-1 | CSAGGLADYNEQFF
TRBJ1-5 | . | TRBV7-2 | CASSPQDNQPQHF
TRBJ2-1 | TRBD2 | TRBV5-5 | CASSLLAGGPINEQFF
TRBJ2-7 | . | TRBV9 | CASSVSPPYEQYF
TRBJ2-1 | . | TRBV3-2 | CASSLRRDAEEQFF
TRBJ2-3 | . | TRBV5-8 | CASTMGAESMLLKSYTDTQYF
TRBJ1-1 | TRBD1 | TRBV27 | CASSLGDRGRRTEAFF
TRBJ1-5 | . | TRBV27 | CASSLSAPGLSQPQHF